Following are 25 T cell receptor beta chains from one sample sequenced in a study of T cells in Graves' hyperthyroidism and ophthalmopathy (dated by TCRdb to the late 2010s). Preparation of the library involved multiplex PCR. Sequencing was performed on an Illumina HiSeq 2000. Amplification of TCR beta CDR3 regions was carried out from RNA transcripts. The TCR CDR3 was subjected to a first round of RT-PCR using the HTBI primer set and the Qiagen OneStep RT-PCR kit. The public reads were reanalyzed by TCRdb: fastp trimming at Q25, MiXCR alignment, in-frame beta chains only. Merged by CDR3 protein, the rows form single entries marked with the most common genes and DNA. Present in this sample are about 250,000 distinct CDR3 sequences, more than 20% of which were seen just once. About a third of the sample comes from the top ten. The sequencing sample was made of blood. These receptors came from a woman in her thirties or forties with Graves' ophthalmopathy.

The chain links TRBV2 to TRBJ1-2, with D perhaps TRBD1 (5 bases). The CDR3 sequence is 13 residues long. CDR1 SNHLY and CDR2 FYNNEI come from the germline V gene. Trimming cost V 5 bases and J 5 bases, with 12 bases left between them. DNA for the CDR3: TGTGCCAGCAGTTTCAAGACAGCATATGGCTACACCTTC. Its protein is CASSFKTAYGYTF.

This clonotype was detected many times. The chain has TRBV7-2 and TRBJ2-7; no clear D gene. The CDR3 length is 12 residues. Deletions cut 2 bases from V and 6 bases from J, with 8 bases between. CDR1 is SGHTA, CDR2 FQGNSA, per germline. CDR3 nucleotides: TGTGCCAGCAGCTTACAAGCGTTCGAGCAGTACTTC. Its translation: CASSLQAFEQYF.

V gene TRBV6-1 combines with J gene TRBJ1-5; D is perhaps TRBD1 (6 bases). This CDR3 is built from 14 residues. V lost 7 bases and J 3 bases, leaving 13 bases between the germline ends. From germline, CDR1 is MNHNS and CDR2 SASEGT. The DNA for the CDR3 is TGTGCCAGCACCTCCGGACAGCACAATCAGCCCCAGCATTTT. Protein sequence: CASTSGQHNQPQHF.

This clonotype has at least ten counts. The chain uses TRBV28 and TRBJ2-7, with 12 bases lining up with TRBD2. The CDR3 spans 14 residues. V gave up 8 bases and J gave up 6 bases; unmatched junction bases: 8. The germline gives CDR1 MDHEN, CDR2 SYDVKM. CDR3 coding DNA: TGTGCCAGCGGAAAGACTAGCGGGAGCTTCGAGCAGTACTTC. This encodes CASGKTSGSFEQYF.

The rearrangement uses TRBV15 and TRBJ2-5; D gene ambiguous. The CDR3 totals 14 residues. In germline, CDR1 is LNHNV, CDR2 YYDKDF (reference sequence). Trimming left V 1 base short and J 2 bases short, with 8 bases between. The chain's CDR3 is CATSRGPVQETQYF. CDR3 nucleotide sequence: TGTGCCACCAGCAGAGGTCCGGTACAAGAGACCCAGTACTTC.

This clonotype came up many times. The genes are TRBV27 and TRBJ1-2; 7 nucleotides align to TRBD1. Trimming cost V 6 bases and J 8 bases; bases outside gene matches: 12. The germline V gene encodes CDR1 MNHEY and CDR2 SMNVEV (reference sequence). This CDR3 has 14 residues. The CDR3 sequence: CASRPTQGIAGYTF. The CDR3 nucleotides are TGTGCCAGCAGACCAACACAGGGGATTGCGGGCTACACCTTC.

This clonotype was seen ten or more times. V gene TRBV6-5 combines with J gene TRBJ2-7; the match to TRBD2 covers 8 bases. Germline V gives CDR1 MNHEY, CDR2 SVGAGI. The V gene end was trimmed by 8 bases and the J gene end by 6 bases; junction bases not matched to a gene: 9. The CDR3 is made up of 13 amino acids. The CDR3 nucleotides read TGTGCCAGCTGCAGCGGGAGTAGTTCCGAGCAGTACTTC. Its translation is CASCSGSSSEQYF.

The CDR3 region is CSASWGTEAFF. The CDR3 DNA is TGCAGTGCTTCCTGGGGTACTGAAGCTTTCTTT. The gene calls are TRBV20-1 and TRBJ1-1; no clear D. The CDR3 sequence is 11 residues long. Germline V gene data show CDR1 as DFQATT and CDR2 as SNEGSKA (reference sequence). Trimming shortened V by 5 bases and J by 5 bases, and 9 bases separated the two germline ends.

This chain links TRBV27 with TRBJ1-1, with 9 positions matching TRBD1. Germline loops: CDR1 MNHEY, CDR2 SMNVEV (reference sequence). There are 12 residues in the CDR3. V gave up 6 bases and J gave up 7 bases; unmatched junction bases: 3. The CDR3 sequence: CASSDRGNEAFF. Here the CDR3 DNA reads TGTGCCAGCAGCGACAGGGGGAATGAAGCTTTCTTT.

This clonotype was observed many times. CDR3 region: CALTRRGKLEYF. The CDR3 DNA reads TGTGCCTTAACCCGACGAGGGAAGTTAGAGTACTTC. The chain combines TRBV5-5 with TRBJ2-7; possibly TRBD2 for D (5 bases). Germline CDR1 reads SGHKS; CDR2 reads YYEKEE (reference sequence). The germline V and J ends were trimmed by 10 bases and 11 bases, with 22 bases remaining between them. This CDR3 contains 12 residues.

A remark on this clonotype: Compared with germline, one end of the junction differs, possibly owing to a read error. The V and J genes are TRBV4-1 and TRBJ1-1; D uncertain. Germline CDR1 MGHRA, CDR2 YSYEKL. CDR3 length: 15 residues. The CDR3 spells CASSQGARPYTEASF. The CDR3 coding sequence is TGCGCCAGCAGCCAAGGGGCCAGACCTTACACTGAAGCTTCCTTT.

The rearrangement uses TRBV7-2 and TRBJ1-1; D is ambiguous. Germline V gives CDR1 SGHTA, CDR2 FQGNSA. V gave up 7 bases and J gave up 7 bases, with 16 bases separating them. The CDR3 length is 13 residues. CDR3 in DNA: TGTGCCAGCACGTCAGGATATCACAGTGAAGCTTTCTTT. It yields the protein CASTSGYHSEAFF.

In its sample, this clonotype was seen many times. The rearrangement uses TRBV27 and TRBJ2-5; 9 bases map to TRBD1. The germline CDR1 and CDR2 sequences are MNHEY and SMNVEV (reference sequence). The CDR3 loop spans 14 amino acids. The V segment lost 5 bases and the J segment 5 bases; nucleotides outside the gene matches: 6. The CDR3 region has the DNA TGTGCCAGCAGTGACAGGGGGGTCGGCGAGACCCAGTACTTC. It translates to CASSDRGVGETQYF.

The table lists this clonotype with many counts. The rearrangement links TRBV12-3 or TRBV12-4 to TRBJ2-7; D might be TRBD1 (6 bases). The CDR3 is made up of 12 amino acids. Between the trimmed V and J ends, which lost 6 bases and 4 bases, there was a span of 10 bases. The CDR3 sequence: CASRQGPYEQYF. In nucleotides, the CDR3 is TGTGCCAGCAGGCAGGGGCCGTACGAGCAGTACTTC.

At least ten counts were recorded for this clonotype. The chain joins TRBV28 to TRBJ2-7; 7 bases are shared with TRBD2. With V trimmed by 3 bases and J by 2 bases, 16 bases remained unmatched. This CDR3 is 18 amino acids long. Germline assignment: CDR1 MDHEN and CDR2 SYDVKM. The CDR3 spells CASSLVASGSALPYEQYF. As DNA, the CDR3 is TGTGCCAGCAGTTTGGTCGCTAGCGGTAGCGCCTTGCCCTACGAGCAGTACTTC.

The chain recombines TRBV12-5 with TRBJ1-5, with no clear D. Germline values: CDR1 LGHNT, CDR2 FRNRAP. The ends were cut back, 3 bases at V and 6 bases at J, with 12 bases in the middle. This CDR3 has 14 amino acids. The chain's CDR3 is CASGFSGSGQPQHF. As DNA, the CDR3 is TGTGCTAGTGGTTTCTCTGGGTCGGGTCAGCCCCAGCATTTT.

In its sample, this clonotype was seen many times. The CDR3 region is CASSLEVDYEQYF. The CDR3, as DNA: TGCGCCAGCAGCTTGGAAGTGGATTACGAGCAGTACTTC. This chain links TRBV5-1 with TRBJ2-7; D remains unclear. Germline V gene sequence: CDR1 SGHRS, CDR2 YFSETQ. The V gene lost 0 bases and the J gene lost 4 bases, with 8 bases spanning the gap. CDR3 size: 13 residues.

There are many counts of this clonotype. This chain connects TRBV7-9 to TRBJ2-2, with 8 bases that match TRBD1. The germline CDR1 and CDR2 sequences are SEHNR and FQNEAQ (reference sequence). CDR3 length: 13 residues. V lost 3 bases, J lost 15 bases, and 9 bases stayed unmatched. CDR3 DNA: TGTGCCAGCAGCTTGGAGGGGACAGGCAGGATGTTTTTT. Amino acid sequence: CASSLEGTGRMFF. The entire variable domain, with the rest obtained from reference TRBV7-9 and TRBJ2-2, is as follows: DTGVSQNPRHKITKRGQNVTFRCDPISEHNRLYWYRQTLGQGPEFLTYFQNEAQLEKSRLLSDRFSAERPKGSFSTLEIQRTEQGDSAMYLCASSLEGTGRMFFGEGSRLTVL.

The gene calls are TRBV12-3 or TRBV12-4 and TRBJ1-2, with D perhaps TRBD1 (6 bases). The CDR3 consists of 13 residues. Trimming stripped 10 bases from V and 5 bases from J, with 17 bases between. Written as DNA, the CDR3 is TGTGCCATAGACAGGCGCTTGGGGTATGGCTACACCTTC. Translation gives CAIDRRLGYGYTF.

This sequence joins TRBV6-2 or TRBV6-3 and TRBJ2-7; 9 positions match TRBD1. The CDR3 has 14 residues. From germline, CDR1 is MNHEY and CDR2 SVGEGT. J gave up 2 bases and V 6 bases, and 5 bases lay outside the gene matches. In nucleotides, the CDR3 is TGTGCCAGCAGGGGGACAGGGAGGACCTACGAGCAGTACTTC. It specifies CASRGTGRTYEQYF.

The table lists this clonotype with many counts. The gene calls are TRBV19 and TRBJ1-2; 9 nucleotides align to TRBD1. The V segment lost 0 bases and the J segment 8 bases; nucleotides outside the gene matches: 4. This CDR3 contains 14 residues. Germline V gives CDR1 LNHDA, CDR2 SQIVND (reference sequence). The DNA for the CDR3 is TGTGCCAGTAGTATAGACGGACAGGGGAAAGGCTACACCTTC. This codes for CASSIDGQGKGYTF.

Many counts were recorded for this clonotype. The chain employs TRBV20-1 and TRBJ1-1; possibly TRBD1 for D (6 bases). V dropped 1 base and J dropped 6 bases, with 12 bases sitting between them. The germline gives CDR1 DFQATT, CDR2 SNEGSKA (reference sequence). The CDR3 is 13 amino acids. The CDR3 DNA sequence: TGCAGTGCTAGAGCATGGACAGACCCTGAAGCTTTCTTT. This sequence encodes CSARAWTDPEAFF.

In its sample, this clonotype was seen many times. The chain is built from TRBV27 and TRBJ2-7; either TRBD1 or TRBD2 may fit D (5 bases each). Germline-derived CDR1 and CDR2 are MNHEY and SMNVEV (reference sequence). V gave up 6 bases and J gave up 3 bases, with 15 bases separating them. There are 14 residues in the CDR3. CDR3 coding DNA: TGTGCCAGCAGGCCCGGGACCGAAGACTACGAGCAGTACTTC. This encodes CASRPGTEDYEQYF.

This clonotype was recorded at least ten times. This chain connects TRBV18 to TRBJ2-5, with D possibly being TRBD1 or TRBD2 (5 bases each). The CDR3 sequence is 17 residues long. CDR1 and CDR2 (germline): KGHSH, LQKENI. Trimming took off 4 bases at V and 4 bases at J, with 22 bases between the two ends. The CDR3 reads CASSQPFTDSRGETQYF. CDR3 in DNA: TGTGCCAGCTCACAACCATTCACCGACAGCCGGGGAGAGACCCAGTACTTC.

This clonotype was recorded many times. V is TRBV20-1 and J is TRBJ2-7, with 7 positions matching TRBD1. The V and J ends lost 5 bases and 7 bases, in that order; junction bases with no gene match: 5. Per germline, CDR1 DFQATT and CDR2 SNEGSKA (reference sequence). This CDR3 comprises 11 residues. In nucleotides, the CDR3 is TGCAGTGCTTGGGGACAGTTGGAGCAGTACTTC. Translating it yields CSAWGQLEQYF.